Listed here are 15 T cell receptor beta chains from one sample, sequenced in a study of blood T cell repertoires in COVID-19. This table comes from immunoSEQ multiplex PCR, and its TCRdb copy is limited to in-frame clones, with some not included. The sample has about 84,000 clones, over 70% seen once; the top ten hold roughly 36%. The sample was peripheral blood. Source of these receptors: an elderly man with active or convalescent COVID-19.

The gene calls are TRBV9 and TRBJ2-3, with D possibly matching TRBD2 (5 bases). There are 14 residues in the CDR3. The V and J ends lost 3 bases and 6 bases respectively, with 14 bases between them. The V gene's germline CDR1 is SGDLS and CDR2 YYNGEE. The CDR3 sequence is CASSALTMSDTQYF. CDR3 DNA sequence: TGTGCCAGCAGCGCTCTGACTATGTCGGATACGCAGTATTTT. The full variable domain, completed using reference TRBV9 and TRBJ2-3, is DSGVTQTPKHLITATGQRVTLRCSPRSGDLSVYWYQQSLDQGLQFLIQYYNGEERAKGNILERFSAQQFPDLHSELNLSSLELGDSALYFCASSALTMSDTQYFGPGTRLTVL.

The CDR3 DNA sequence: TGTGCCAGCAGGGAAGGGACAGGGTGGAGCTACACCTTC. Amino acid sequence: CASREGTGWSYTF. This rearrangement joins TRBV28 to TRBJ1-2; 9 positions match TRBD1. Trimming removed 6 bases from V and 9 bases from J; junction bases left unmatched: 8. The germline CDR1 and CDR2 sequences are MDHEN and SYDVKM. The CDR3 runs to 13 residues.

On this clone: Other DNA sequences in the same sample also yield this CDR3. The J gene is TRBJ1-3, the V gene TRBV5-1; D may be TRBD1 (5 bases). Trimming removed 0 bases at V and 3 bases at J, with 13 bases between. The CDR3 spans 16 residues. Germline loops: CDR1 SGHRS, CDR2 YFSETQ. CDR3 coding DNA: TGCGCCAGCAGCTTGGCGGGTACAGGATTTGGAAACACCATATATTTT. The encoded protein is CASSLAGTGFGNTIYF.

This clone was recorded once. This chain uses TRBV29-1 with TRBJ2-3; D remains unclear. In germline, CDR1 is SQVTM, CDR2 ANQGSEA. Trimming took 7 bases from V and 3 from J, leaving 8 bases between them. This CDR3 has 11 residues. Here the CDR3 reads CSATRTDTQYF. DNA of the CDR3: TGCAGCGCGACTCGAACAGATACGCAGTATTTT.

The J gene is TRBJ2-3, the V gene TRBV2; D is ambiguous. The germline V and J ends were trimmed by 7 bases and 2 bases, with 10 bases remaining between them. The CDR3 has 13 amino acids. Germline lookup yields CDR1 SNHLY and CDR2 FYNNEI. CDR3 sequence reads: CASTSVATDTQYF. The CDR3 region has the DNA TGTGCCAGCACAAGCGTCGCCACAGATACGCAGTATTTT.

The chain couples TRBV3-1 (or the pseudogene TRBV3-2) to TRBJ1-5; D is ambiguous. V lost 5 bases to trimming and J lost 4 bases, with 9 bases between them. This CDR3 is 13 amino acids long. The V gene's germline CDR1 is LGHDT and CDR2 YNNKEL (reference sequence). CDR3 in DNA: TGTGCCAGCAGCTCTGGACTTAATCAGCCCCAGCATTTT. Residues: CASSSGLNQPQHF.

The chain recombines TRBV19 with TRBJ1-5; no clear D. Trimming left V 5 bases short and J 0 bases short, with 2 bases between. The CDR3 has 12 amino acids. Germline-derived CDR1 and CDR2 are LNHDA and SQIVND (reference sequence). The CDR3: CASSRSNQPQHF. The CDR3 nucleotides are TGTGCCAGTAGTCGTAGCAATCAGCCCCAGCATTTT.

This clone was seen a few times. The V gene is TRBV3-1 (or the pseudogene TRBV3-2), the J gene TRBJ1-5, with D possibly TRBD1 on 6 matching bases. Germline CDR1 LGHDT, CDR2 YNNKEL (reference sequence). This CDR3 is 15 amino acids long. V dropped 0 bases and J dropped 7 bases, with 13 bases sitting between them. The CDR3: CASSQDLTGSQPQHF. The CDR3 DNA reads TGTGCCAGCAGCCAAGATCTCACAGGGTCACAGCCCCAGCATTTT.

The V call is TRBV7-2, the J call TRBJ2-7; 7 bases align to TRBD2. V shed 2 bases and J 7 bases; nucleotides not matched to a gene: 8. This CDR3 region has 14 residues. Germline V gene lookup returns CDR1 SGHTA and CDR2 FQGNSA. CDR3 nucleotides: TGTGCCAGCAGCTTAAGGGGCGGGAGTCGTGAGCAGTACTTC. This codes for CASSLRGGSREQYF.

V and J are TRBV5-1 and TRBJ2-7; 12 bases map to TRBD2. Germline V gives CDR1 SGHRS, CDR2 YFSETQ. CDR3 length: 15 amino acids. The ends lost 4 bases at V and 4 bases at J; junction bases unmatched: 6. The CDR3 coding sequence is TGCGCCAGCAGCCCTAGACTAGCGGGAGAGTACGAGCAGTACTTC. It is translated as CASSPRLAGEYEQYF.

The chain combines TRBV5-1 with TRBJ1-6, with 9 bases identical to TRBD1. Germline loops: CDR1 SGHRS, CDR2 YFSETQ. There are 15 residues in the CDR3. The trim removed 4 bases at V and 9 bases at J, leaving 8 bases unmatched. In nucleotides, the CDR3 is TGCGCCAGCAGCCTGGGACAGGGAGTAAGTTCACCCCTCCACTTT. Its protein is CASSLGQGVSSPLHF.

This clone was detected a few times. J is TRBJ1-1 and V is TRBV28; D is undetermined. The CDR3 has 11 amino acids. With 6 bases removed from V and 2 bases from J, the gap between germline ends came to 4 bases. Germline assignment: CDR1 MDHEN and CDR2 SYDVKM. The CDR3, as DNA: TGTGCCAGCAGGACTAACACTGAAGCTTTCTTT. It translates to CASRTNTEAFF. The full variable domain, completed using reference TRBV28 and TRBJ1-1, is DVKVTQSSRYLVKRTGEKVFLECVQDMDHENMFWYRQDPGLGLRLIYFSYDVKMKEKGDIPEGYSVSREKKERFSLILESASTNQTSMYLCASRTNTEAFFGQGTRLTVV.

The chain joins TRBV5-1 to TRBJ2-5; TRBD1 matches at 7 bases. In germline, CDR1 is SGHRS, CDR2 YFSETQ. This CDR3 comprises 16 residues. J was trimmed by 3 bases and V by 5 bases; bases with no gene match: 13. Written as DNA, the CDR3 is TGCGCCAGCAGAAGGAGAGGGGGCTACGAAGAAGAGACCCAGTACTTC. Translating it yields CASRRRGGYEEETQYF.

The V and J genes are TRBV19 and TRBJ1-6; no reliable D call. The CDR3 runs to 14 residues. V shed 0 bases and J shed 14 bases, with 14 bases lying between them. Germline lookup yields CDR1 LNHDA and CDR2 SQIVND (reference sequence). CDR3 protein: CASSIDVDGRALHF. The CDR3 bases are TGTGCCAGTAGTATAGATGTGGACGGGCGGGCCCTCCACTTT.

V and J are TRBV3-1 (or the pseudogene TRBV3-2) and TRBJ2-2, with 8 positions matching TRBD1. The V segment lost 1 base and the J segment 5 bases; nucleotides outside the gene matches: 6. The CDR3 is 16 residues long. Germline V gene lookup returns CDR1 LGHDT and CDR2 YNNKEL (reference sequence). The CDR3 loop is CASSQGTGLSTGELFF. CDR3 coding DNA: TGTGCCAGCAGCCAAGGGACAGGGTTGAGTACCGGGGAGCTGTTTTTT.